The clone carrying this T cell receptor beta chain was counted between two and nine times. Its antigen remains unidentified. Unique molecular identifiers were added to individual cDNA molecules. TCRdb recomputed calls from the 5' RACE reads with MiXCR, one row per CDR3 protein. This table has 68,000 or so distinct CDR3 sequences, roughly 10% appearing once. The data were obtained in a study of early T cells in non-severe SARS-CoV-2 infection. Study at large: Investigators sequenced bulk RNA drawn from unsorted whole blood, and chains remained unpaired. Study-level results: VDJdb matches were skewed toward anti-spike CD8 T cell responses.

The CDR3 is 13 amino acids. Germline lookup yields CDR1 SGHTA and CDR2 FQGNSA. Trimming cost V 1 base and J 4 bases, with 8 bases left between them. This TCR derives from an adult who was a healthcare worker with PCR-confirmed SARS-CoV-2 infection or an uninfected control (not recorded which). The sequencing input was whole blood. The chain joins TRBV7-2 to TRBJ2-7, with no clear D. CDR3 region: CASSLEAPYEQYF. In nucleotides, the CDR3 is TGTGCCAGCAGCTTAGAAGCACCGTACGAGCAGTACTTC.